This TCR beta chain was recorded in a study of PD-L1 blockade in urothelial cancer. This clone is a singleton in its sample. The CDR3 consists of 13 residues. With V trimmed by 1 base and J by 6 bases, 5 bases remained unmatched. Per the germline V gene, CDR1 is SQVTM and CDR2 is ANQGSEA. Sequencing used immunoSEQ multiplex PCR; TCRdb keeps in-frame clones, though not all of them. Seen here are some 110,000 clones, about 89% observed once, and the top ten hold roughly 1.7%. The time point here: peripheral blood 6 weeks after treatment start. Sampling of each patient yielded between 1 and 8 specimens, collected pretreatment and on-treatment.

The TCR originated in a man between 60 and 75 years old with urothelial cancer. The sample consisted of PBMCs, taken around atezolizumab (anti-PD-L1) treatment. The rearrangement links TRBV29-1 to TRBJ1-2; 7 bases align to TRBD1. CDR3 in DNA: TGCAGCGTTGAAGCGGTGACAGGGAATGGCTACACCTTC. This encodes CSVEAVTGNGYTF.